This TCR beta chain is from a study of shared T cell receptors in the human thymus. Trimming left V 4 bases short and J 4 bases short, with 25 bases between. Germline assignment: CDR1 LNHDA and CDR2 SQIVND (reference sequence). The CDR3 covers 18 residues. The assay was immunoSEQ multiplex PCR, and TCRdb's table has in-frame clones only and misses some. This repertoire shows some 400,000 clones, 95% found once; its top ten account for 0.015% to 0.025%. Sequences were obtained from thymocytes. The sequence came from a human donor. The gene calls are TRBV19 and TRBJ1-1; possible D gene TRBD1, 6 bases. The DNA for the CDR3 is TGTGCCAGTAGTAATACCGGGACAAGGGTTGGTTTTGGCACTGAAGCTTTCTTT. Translating it yields CASSNTGTRVGFGTEAFF.